The T cell receptor beta chain under discussion was sequenced for a study of blood T cell repertoires in COVID-19. Study information: There were acute and convalescent COVID-19 samples, and they came from the United States, Italy and Spain. From T cells, B-cell-depleted T cells, or PBMCs came the material, which was cDNA or gDNA.

Trimming shortened V by 7 bases and J by 1 base, and 19 bases separated the two germline ends. The CDR3 loop spans 16 amino acids. Germline values: CDR1 SNHLY, CDR2 FYNNEI. Generated by immunoSEQ multiplex PCR, the TCRdb table keeps only in-frame clones and is missing some. Of hundreds of thousands of clones in the sample, 80% to 90% were seen once. The sample consisted of peripheral blood. This receptor was obtained from a woman between 50 and 59 years old with acute or convalescent COVID-19. This chain uses TRBV2 with TRBJ1-2; TRBD1 is a possible D gene (5 bases). The CDR3 bases are TGTGCCAGCACCGCCGCGGGGGGACCTAGTAACTATGGCTACACCTTC. This encodes CASTAAGGPSNYGYTF.